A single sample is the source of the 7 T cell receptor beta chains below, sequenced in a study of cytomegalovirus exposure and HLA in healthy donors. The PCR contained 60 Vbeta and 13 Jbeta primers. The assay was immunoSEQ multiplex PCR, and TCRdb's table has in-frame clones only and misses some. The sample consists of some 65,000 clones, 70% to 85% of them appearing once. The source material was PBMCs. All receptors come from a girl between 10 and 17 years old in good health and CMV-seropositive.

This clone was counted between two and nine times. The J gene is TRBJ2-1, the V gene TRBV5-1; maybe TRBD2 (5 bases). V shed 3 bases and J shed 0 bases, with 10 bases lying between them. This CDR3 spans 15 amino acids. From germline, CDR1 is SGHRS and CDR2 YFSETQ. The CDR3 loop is CASSYGLGSYNEQFF. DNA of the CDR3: TGCGCCAGCAGCTATGGACTGGGCTCCTACAATGAGCAGTTCTTC.

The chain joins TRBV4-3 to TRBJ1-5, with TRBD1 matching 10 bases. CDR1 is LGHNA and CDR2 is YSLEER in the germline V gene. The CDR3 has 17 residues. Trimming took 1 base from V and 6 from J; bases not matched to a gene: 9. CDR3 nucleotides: TGCGCCAGCAGCCAAGCGTGGGACAGGGGTTTGGGTCAGCCCCAGCATTTT. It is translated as CASSQAWDRGLGQPQHF.

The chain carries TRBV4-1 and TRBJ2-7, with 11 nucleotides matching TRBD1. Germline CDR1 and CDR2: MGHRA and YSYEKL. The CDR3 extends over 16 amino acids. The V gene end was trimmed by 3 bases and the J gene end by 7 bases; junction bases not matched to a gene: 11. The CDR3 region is CASSHDDTGTGGEQYF. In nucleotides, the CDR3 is TGCGCCAGCAGCCATGATGACACCGGGACAGGGGGTGAGCAGTACTTC.

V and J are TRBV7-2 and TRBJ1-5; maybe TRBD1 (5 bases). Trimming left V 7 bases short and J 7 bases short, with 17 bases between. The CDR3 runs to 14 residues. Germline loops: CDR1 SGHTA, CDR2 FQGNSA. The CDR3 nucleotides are TGTGCCAGCACCCTAGACAGCCGGGAGCAGCCCCAGCATTTT. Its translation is CASTLDSREQPQHF.

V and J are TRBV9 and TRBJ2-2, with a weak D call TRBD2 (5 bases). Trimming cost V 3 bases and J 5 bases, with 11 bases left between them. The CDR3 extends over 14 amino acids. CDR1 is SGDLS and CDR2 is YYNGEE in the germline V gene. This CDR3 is CASSETPGTGELFF. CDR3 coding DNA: TGTGCCAGCAGCGAAACCCCGGGGACCGGGGAGCTGTTTTTT.

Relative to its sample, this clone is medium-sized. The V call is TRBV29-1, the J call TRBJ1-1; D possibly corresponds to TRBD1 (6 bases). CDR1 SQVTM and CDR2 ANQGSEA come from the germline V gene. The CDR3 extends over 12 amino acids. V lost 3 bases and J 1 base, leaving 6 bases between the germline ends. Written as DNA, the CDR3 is TGCAGCGTTGAGACAGGGAACACTGAAGCTTTCTTT. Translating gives CSVETGNTEAFF.

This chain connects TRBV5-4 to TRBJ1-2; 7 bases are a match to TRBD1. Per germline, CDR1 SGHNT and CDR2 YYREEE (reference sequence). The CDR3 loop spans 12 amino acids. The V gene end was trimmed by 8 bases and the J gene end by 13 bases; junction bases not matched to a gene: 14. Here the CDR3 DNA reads TGTGCCAGTCGAAGGACAGGCGAATATGGCACCTTC. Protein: CASRRTGEYGTF.